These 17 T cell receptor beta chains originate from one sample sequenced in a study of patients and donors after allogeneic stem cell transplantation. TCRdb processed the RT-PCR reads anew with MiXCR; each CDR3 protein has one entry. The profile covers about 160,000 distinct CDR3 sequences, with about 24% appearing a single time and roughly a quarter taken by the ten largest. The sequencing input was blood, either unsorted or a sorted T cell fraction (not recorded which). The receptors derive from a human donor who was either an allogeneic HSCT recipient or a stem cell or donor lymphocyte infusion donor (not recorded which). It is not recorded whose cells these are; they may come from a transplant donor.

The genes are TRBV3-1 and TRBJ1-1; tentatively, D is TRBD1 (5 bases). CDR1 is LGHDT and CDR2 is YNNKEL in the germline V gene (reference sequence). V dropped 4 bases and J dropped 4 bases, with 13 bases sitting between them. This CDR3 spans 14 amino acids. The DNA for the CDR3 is TGTGCCAGCAGCCGGATGCGGGGGGGCACTGAAGCTTTCTTT. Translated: CASSRMRGGTEAFF.

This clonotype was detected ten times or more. The CDR3 spells CASSSGSQPQHF. The CDR3 nucleotides read TGTGCCAGCAGCTCCGGGAGTCAGCCCCAGCATTTT. The chain couples TRBV13 to TRBJ1-5; D gene uncertain. CDR1 and CDR2 (germline): PRHDT, FYEKMQ (reference sequence). V lost 4 bases, J lost 6 bases, and 7 bases lay in between. The CDR3 runs to 12 residues. Complete variable domain (other parts from reference TRBV13 and TRBJ1-5): AAGVIQSPRHLIKEKRETATLKCYPIPRHDTVYWYQQGPGQDPQFLISFYEKMQSDKGSIPDRFSAQQFSDYHSELNMSSLELGDSALYFCASSSGSQPQHFGDGTRLSIL.

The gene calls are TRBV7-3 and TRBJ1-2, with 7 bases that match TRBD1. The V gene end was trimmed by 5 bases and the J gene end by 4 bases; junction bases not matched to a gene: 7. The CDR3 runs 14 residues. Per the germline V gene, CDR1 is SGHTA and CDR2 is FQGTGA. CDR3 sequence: CASSKPGQSYGYTF. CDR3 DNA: TGTGCCAGCAGCAAGCCGGGACAGTCCTATGGCTACACCTTC.

For the CDR3, the DNA is TGCAGCGTTGAAGGTATTTTCGGCATTCAGTACTTC. Translation gives CSVEGIFGIQYF. V usage is TRBV29-1 and J usage is TRBJ2-4; unclear D gene. The CDR3 totals 12 residues. With 1 base removed from V and 9 bases from J, the gap between germline ends came to 10 bases. Germline CDR1 reads SQVTM; CDR2 reads ANQGSEA.

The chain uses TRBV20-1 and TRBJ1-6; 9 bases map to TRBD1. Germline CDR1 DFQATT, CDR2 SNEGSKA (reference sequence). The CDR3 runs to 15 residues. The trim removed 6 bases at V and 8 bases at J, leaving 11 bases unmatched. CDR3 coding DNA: TGCAGTGCCCAGCTATCGGGGACAGGGCATTCACCCCTCCACTTT. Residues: CSAQLSGTGHSPLHF.

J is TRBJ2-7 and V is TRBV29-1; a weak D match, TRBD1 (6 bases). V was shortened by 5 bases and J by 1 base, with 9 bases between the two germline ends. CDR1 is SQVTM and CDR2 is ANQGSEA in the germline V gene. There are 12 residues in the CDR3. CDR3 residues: CSVLQGSYEQYF. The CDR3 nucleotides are TGCAGCGTTTTACAGGGATCCTACGAGCAGTACTTC.

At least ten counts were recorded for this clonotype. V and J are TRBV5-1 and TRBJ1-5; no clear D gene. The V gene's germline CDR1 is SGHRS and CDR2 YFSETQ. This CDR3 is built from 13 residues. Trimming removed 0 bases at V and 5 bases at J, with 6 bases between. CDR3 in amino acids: CASSLESDQPQHF. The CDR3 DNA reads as TGCGCCAGCAGCTTGGAAAGTGATCAGCCCCAGCATTTT.

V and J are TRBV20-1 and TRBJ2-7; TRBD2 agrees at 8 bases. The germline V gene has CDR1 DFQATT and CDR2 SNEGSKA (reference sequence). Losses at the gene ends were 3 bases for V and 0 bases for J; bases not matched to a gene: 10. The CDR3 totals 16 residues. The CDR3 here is CSARYFGREVSYEQYF. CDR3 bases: TGCAGTGCTAGGTATTTTGGGCGGGAGGTCTCCTACGAGCAGTACTTC.

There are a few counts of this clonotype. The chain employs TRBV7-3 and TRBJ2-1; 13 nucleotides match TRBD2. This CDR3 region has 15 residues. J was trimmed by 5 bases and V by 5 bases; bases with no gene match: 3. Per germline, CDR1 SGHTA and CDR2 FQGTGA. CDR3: CASSQGLAGNNEQFF. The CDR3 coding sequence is TGTGCCAGCAGCCAGGGACTAGCGGGGAACAATGAGCAGTTCTTC.

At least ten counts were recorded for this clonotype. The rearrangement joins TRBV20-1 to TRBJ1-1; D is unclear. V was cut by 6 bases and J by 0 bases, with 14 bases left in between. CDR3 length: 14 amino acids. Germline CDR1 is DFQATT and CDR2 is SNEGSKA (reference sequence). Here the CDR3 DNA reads TGCAGTGCAGTGGTAGGGTCCATGAACACTGAAGCTTTCTTT. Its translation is CSAVVGSMNTEAFF.

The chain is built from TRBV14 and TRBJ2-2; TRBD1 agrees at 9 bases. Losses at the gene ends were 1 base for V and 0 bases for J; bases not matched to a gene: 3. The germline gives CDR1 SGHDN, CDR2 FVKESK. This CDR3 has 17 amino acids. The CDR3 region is CASSQARTGANTGELFF. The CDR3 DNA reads TGTGCCAGCAGCCAAGCGCGGACAGGGGCGAACACCGGGGAGCTGTTTTTT.

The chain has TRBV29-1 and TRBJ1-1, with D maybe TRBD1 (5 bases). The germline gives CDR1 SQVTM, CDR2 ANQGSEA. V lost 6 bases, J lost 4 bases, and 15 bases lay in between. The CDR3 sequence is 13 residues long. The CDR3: CSVPPGYSTEAFF. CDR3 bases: TGCAGCGTGCCACCAGGGTATTCCACTGAAGCTTTCTTT.

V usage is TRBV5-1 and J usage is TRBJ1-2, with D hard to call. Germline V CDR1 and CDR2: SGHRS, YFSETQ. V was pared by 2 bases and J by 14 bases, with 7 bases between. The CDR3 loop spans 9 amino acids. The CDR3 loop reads CASSFRFTF. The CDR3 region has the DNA TGCGCCAGCAGCTTCAGGTTTACCTTC.

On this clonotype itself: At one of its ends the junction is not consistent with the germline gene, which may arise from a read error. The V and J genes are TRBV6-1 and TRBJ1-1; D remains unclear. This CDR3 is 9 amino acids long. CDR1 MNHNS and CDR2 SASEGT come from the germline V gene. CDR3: CASSEARPF. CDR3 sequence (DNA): TGTGCCAGCAGTGAAGCGCGCCCCTTT.

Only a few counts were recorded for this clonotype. CDR3 protein: CASRRHRGLGNTIYF. For the CDR3, the DNA is TGCGCCAGCAGGCGTCACAGGGGGCTTGGAAACACCATATATTTT. This sequence joins TRBV4-1 and TRBJ1-3; 9 nucleotides match TRBD1. V lost 6 bases, J lost 3 bases, and 6 bases stayed unmatched. This CDR3 has 15 residues. Germline loops: CDR1 MGHRA, CDR2 YSYEKL.

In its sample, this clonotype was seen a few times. In nucleotides, the CDR3 is TGTGCCAGCAGCCCCCAGGGCGGGGTACGAGAGACCCAGTACTTC. This sequence encodes CASSPQGGVRETQYF. The V gene is TRBV9, the J gene TRBJ2-5; possible D gene TRBD2, 6 bases. Between the trimmed V and J ends, which lost 4 bases and 4 bases, there was a span of 17 bases. CDR3 length: 15 amino acids. The germline gives CDR1 SGDLS, CDR2 YYNGEE.

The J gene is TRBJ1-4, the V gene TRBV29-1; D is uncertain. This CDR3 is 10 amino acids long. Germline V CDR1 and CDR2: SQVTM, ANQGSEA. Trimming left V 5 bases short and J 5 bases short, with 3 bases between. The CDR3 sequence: CSVLNEKLFF. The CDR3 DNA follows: TGCAGCGTTTTGAATGAAAAACTGTTTTTT.